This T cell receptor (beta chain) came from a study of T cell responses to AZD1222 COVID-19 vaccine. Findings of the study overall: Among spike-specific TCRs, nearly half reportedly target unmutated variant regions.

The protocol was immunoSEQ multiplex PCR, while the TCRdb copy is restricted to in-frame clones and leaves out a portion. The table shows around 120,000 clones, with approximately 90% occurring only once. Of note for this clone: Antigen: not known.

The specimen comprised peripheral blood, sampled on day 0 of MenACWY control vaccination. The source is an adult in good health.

The DNA of the CDR3 is TGTGCCAGCAGCTTCGACATAGGCAATCAGCCCCAGCATTTT. Its protein product is CASSFDIGNQPQHF. V usage is TRBV7-9 and J usage is TRBJ1-5; D is undetermined. The CDR3 spans 14 residues. Trimming cost V 3 bases and J 2 bases, with 8 bases left between them. Per the germline V gene, CDR1 is SEHNR and CDR2 is FQNEAQ (reference sequence).